These 30 T cell receptor beta chains originate from one sample sequenced in a study of response to subunit inactivated influenza vaccine. TCRdb processed the RT-PCR reads anew with MiXCR; each CDR3 protein has one entry. The data hold under 950,000 distinct CDR3 sequences, with around 20% observed a single time. The input for sequencing was PBMCs from blood, taken more than 4 days after vaccination. The receptors stem from a man aged 45-65 years who received an inactivated influenza vaccine.

This rearrangement joins TRBV5-1 to TRBJ2-3; D is undetermined. The CDR3 loop spans 16 amino acids. Trimming took off 3 bases at V and 5 bases at J, with 19 bases between the two ends. Germline V gene sequence: CDR1 SGHRS, CDR2 YFSETQ. The CDR3 nucleotides read TGCGCCAGCAGCTCCCCAGGCCGACAACGAGGAGATACGCAGTATTTT. This gives the protein CASSSPGRQRGDTQYF.

There are many counts of this clonotype. The chain is built from TRBV12-3 or TRBV12-4 and TRBJ1-2; weak D call: TRBD1 (5 bases). The V and J ends lost 5 bases and 8 bases respectively, with 15 bases between them. The CDR3 covers 13 residues. In nucleotides, the CDR3 is TGTGCCAGCAGTACCGGGACGTATTCCGGCTACACCTTC. Its translation is CASSTGTYSGYTF.

The rearrangement links TRBV7-8 to TRBJ2-7; D unclear. Looked up from germline, CDR1 is SGHVS and CDR2 is FQNEAQ. This CDR3 comprises 14 residues. Trimming took off 2 bases at V and 2 bases at J, with 10 bases between the two ends. The CDR3 coding sequence is TGTGCCAGCAGCTTAAGTAACGGACCCTACGAGCAGTACTTC. It translates to CASSLSNGPYEQYF.

The V gene is TRBV12-3 or TRBV12-4, the J gene TRBJ2-1, with TRBD2 matching 11 bases. CDR3 length: 18 residues. The V segment lost 5 bases and the J segment 0 bases; nucleotides outside the gene matches: 9. CDR3: CASSRGTSGFHSYNEQFF. The CDR3 bases are TGTGCCAGCAGTCGCGGGACTAGCGGTTTCCACTCCTACAATGAGCAGTTCTTC.

The chain links TRBV20-1 to TRBJ2-1; TRBD1 agrees at 9 bases. Unmatched junction bases numbered 11, after V lost 4 bases and J lost 4 bases. The CDR3 runs 16 residues. Germline CDR1 DFQATT, CDR2 SNEGSKA (reference sequence). The CDR3 DNA reads TGCAGTGCTACAAGCCCTGGACAGGGGACTTACAATGAGCAGTTCTTC. Translating it yields CSATSPGQGTYNEQFF.

This clonotype appeared many times. CDR3 in amino acids: CSARPRGTNYGYTF. CDR3 nucleotide sequence: TGCAGTGCTAGACCCCGGGGGACTAACTATGGCTACACCTTC. The chain is built from TRBV20-1 and TRBJ1-2; weak D call: TRBD1 (5 bases). The CDR3 extends over 14 amino acids. The ends were cut back, 2 bases at V and 0 bases at J, with 10 bases in the middle. Germline V gives CDR1 DFQATT, CDR2 SNEGSKA (reference sequence).

This clonotype was picked up a small number of times. The genes are TRBV20-1 and TRBJ1-1; D is possibly TRBD1 (5 bases). Germline assignment: CDR1 DFQATT and CDR2 SNEGSKA (reference sequence). The CDR3 is 13 amino acids. Trimming shortened V by 2 bases and J by 3 bases, and 10 bases separated the two germline ends. This chain's CDR3 is CSARLLGDTEAFF. As DNA, the CDR3 is TGCAGTGCTAGACTTCTAGGGGACACTGAAGCTTTCTTT.

This clonotype was counted between two and nine times. The chain has TRBV20-1 and TRBJ2-4; D is perhaps TRBD2 (6 bases). This CDR3 contains 14 residues. V was trimmed by 6 bases and J by 3 bases, leaving 15 bases between them. CDR1 is DFQATT and CDR2 is SNEGSKA in the germline V gene (reference sequence). The DNA of the CDR3 is TGCAGTGCAAGGGGCATAGCGGACAAAAACATTCAGTACTTC. Amino acids: CSARGIADKNIQYF.

There are a few counts of this clonotype. V and J are TRBV20-1 and TRBJ2-3; 9 bases match TRBD1. V was clipped by 6 bases and J by 3 bases; unmatched bases: 7. The CDR3 covers 14 residues. The germline V gene has CDR1 DFQATT and CDR2 SNEGSKA (reference sequence). CDR3 bases: TGCAGTGCCTGGCGGGACAGGGAAACAGATACGCAGTATTTT. It codes for CSAWRDRETDTQYF.

In this sample, this clonotype turned up a few times. This chain uses TRBV12-3 or TRBV12-4 with TRBJ2-5; D is undetermined. Trimming took 9 bases from V and 1 from J, leaving 15 bases between them. There are 14 residues in the CDR3. CDR3 DNA: TGTGCCAGTAAGATGTCCAGCCTCCAAGAGACCCAGTACTTC. Encoded protein: CASKMSSLQETQYF.

Turning to this clonotype: Germline is not matched at one junction end, which may reflect a read error. The rearrangement uses TRBV6-2 or TRBV6-3 and TRBJ2-2, with D possibly TRBD2 on 5 matching bases. Per germline, CDR1 MNHEY and CDR2 SVGEGT. There are 15 residues in the CDR3. The CDR3 sequence: CASSLLLGNTGELYF. CDR3 DNA sequence: TGTGCCAGCAGCCTCTTACTGGGGAACACCGGGGAGCTGTATTTT.

This clonotype has only a few counts. The chain is built from TRBV3-1 and TRBJ1-1; D remains ambiguous. The V end lost 4 bases, the J end lost 3 bases, and 12 bases lay between the germline ends. This CDR3 has 14 amino acids. In germline, CDR1 is LGHDT, CDR2 YNNKEL (reference sequence). The CDR3 region has the DNA TGTGCCAGCAGCCCCATGGGAGGGTACACTGAAGCTTTCTTT. Its protein product is CASSPMGGYTEAFF.

The chain uses TRBV9 and TRBJ2-5, with D maybe TRBD1 (6 bases). The CDR3 sequence is 16 residues long. The V end lost 0 bases, the J end lost 2 bases, and 14 bases lay between the germline ends. Germline V gene data show CDR1 as SGDLS and CDR2 as YYNGEE. The DNA of the CDR3 is TGTGCCAGCAGCGTAGGTCGAGGGGGACAACAAGAGACCCAGTACTTC. Translation: CASSVGRGGQQETQYF.

CDR3 region: CASSTVPHEQYF. The CDR3 region has the DNA TGTGCCAGCAGTACGGTTCCCCACGAGCAGTACTTC. The chain employs TRBV12-3 or TRBV12-4 and TRBJ2-7; D ambiguous. Trimming took off 5 bases at V and 5 bases at J, with 10 bases between the two ends. CDR3 length equals 12 residues.

This clonotype appeared a few times. J is TRBJ2-1 and V is TRBV3-1; D gene ambiguous. Germline lookup yields CDR1 LGHDT and CDR2 YNNKEL (reference sequence). V lost 0 bases to trimming and J lost 10 bases, with 19 bases between them. The CDR3 is 16 residues long. Here the CDR3 DNA reads TGTGCCAGCAGCCAAGAAGAACCTCGAGTCGGAGCAGAGCAGTTCTTC. Its protein is CASSQEEPRVGAEQFF.

The sample holds a few counts of this clonotype. V and J are TRBV20-1 and TRBJ1-2; unclear D gene. V gave up 7 bases and J gave up 4 bases, with 10 bases separating them. The CDR3 consists of 11 residues. Germline V gives CDR1 DFQATT, CDR2 SNEGSKA (reference sequence). CDR3: CSVSWFYGYTF. The CDR3 DNA is TGCAGTGTCTCCTGGTTCTATGGCTACACCTTC.

The chain links TRBV6-5 to TRBJ2-1, with D perhaps matching TRBD2 (6 bases). V shed 4 bases and J shed 4 bases, with 14 bases lying between them. Germline-derived CDR1 and CDR2 are MNHEY and SVGAGI. The length of the CDR3 is 15 residues. The CDR3: CASSWTGDRYNEQFF. The CDR3, as DNA: TGTGCCAGCAGTTGGACGGGGGACCGATACAATGAGCAGTTCTTC.

This clonotype turned up a few times. The rearrangement joins TRBV9 to TRBJ2-7; TRBD2 is a possible D gene (5 bases). This CDR3 has 14 amino acids. Per the germline V gene, CDR1 is SGDLS and CDR2 is YYNGEE. V lost 0 bases and J 2 bases, leaving 9 bases between the germline ends. DNA for the CDR3: TGTGCCAGCAGCGTAGTTGACGGGGCCTACGAGCAGTACTTC. The encoded protein is CASSVVDGAYEQYF.

The chain is built from TRBV4-2 and TRBJ2-7; TRBD1 agrees at 9 bases. J gave up 9 bases and V 2 bases, and 17 bases lay outside the gene matches. Germline values: CDR1 LGHNA, CDR2 YNFKEQ. The CDR3 covers 17 residues. Here the CDR3 DNA reads TGTGCCAGCAGCCAATACCTAACCCCGGACAGGGGCCAGGTGCAGTACTTC. Amino acid sequence: CASSQYLTPDRGQVQYF.

This clonotype has just a few counts. The V and J genes are TRBV12-3 or TRBV12-4 and TRBJ2-2; TRBD1 matches 7 bases. The CDR3 covers 15 residues. The trim removed 4 bases at V and 0 bases at J, leaving 2 bases unmatched. Written as DNA, the CDR3 is TGTGCCAGCAGTTGGGGGACAGCGAACACCGGGGAGCTGTTTTTT. Its protein is CASSWGTANTGELFF.

This clonotype was observed a single time. The chain links TRBV20-1 to TRBJ2-5; D call uncertain. This CDR3 has 10 residues. Trimming pared 8 bases from V and 3 bases from J, leaving 7 bases between. Germline CDR1 DFQATT, CDR2 SNEGSKA (reference sequence). CDR3: CSPSEETQYF. The CDR3 DNA reads TGCAGTCCCTCCGAAGAGACCCAGTACTTC.

This clonotype occurred a few times. The rearrangement uses TRBV6-5 and TRBJ1-1, with 9 bases matching TRBD1. The CDR3 covers 17 residues. V shed 0 bases and J 1 base; nucleotides not matched to a gene: 6. Germline V gives CDR1 MNHEY, CDR2 SVGAGI. CDR3 region: CASSYSAGTGKNTEAFF. The CDR3 nucleotides read TGTGCCAGCAGTTACTCCGCTGGGACAGGGAAGAACACTGAAGCTTTCTTT.

This clonotype appeared a single time. The chain links TRBV10-1 to TRBJ1-1; no firm D call. V was clipped by 3 bases and J by 5 bases, with 10 bases between them. Germline V lookup: CDR1 WNHNN, CDR2 SYGVQD (reference sequence). The length of the CDR3 is 13 residues. In DNA form, the CDR3 reads TGCGCCAGCAGTGAAGAGGGATTGACTGAAGCTTTCTTT. This gives the protein CASSEEGLTEAFF.

This clonotype was detected many times. The genes are TRBV6-1 and TRBJ2-7; 13 nucleotides match TRBD2. Looked up from germline, CDR1 is MNHNS and CDR2 is SASEGT. The CDR3 length is 15 residues. V was pared by 10 bases and J by 4 bases, with 10 bases of the junction left unmatched. The CDR3 sequence: CATSPRTSGSYEQYF. CDR3 bases: TGTGCCACCTCCCCGCGGACTAGCGGGAGTTACGAGCAGTACTTC.

This clonotype was seen only a few times. The CDR3 DNA follows: TGTGCCAGCAGCGTAGGGCCCGGGAGGGCGTACGAGCAGTACTTC. It yields the protein CASSVGPGRAYEQYF. J is TRBJ2-7 and V is TRBV9; TRBD2 matches at 8 bases. The germline gives CDR1 SGDLS, CDR2 YYNGEE. This CDR3 region has 15 residues. V was pared by 0 bases and J by 4 bases, with 6 bases of the junction left unmatched. Using reference TRBV9 and TRBJ2-7 for the parts outside the CDR3, the full variable domain is DSGVTQTPKHLITATGQRVTLRCSPRSGDLSVYWYQQSLDQGLQFLIQYYNGEERAKGNILERFSAQQFPDLHSELNLSSLELGDSALYFCASSVGPGRAYEQYFGPGTRLTVT.

This clonotype has a handful of counts. The V gene is TRBV20-1, the J gene TRBJ1-1; D gene unclear. Germline CDR1 is DFQATT and CDR2 is SNEGSKA (reference sequence). The CDR3 runs to 16 residues. With 1 base removed from V and 2 bases from J, the gap between germline ends came to 17 bases. The chain's CDR3 is CSARGVLQERNTEAFF. In nucleotides, the CDR3 is TGCAGTGCTAGAGGAGTATTGCAGGAGCGAAACACTGAAGCTTTCTTT.

The gene calls are TRBV11-1 and TRBJ2-7, with TRBD2 identical over 16 bases. V dropped 4 bases and J dropped 2; count of bases not matched to a gene: 11. The germline V gene has CDR1 SGHAT and CDR2 FQDESV (reference sequence). The CDR3 is 19 residues long. DNA for the CDR3: TGTGCCAGCAGCTCTCCCGGGACTAGCGGGGGGGCAGGTCCCTACGAGCAGTACTTC. Residues: CASSSPGTSGGAGPYEQYF.

This clonotype has at least ten counts. The chain recombines TRBV12-3 or TRBV12-4 with TRBJ2-1; D is perhaps TRBD2 (5 bases). The V end was cut by 6 bases, the J end by 6 bases, with 9 bases between. This CDR3 has 12 residues. The CDR3 DNA reads TGTGCCAGCAGATGGGAGTTCAATGAGCAGTTCTTC. It codes for CASRWEFNEQFF.

V usage is TRBV20-1 and J usage is TRBJ2-7; D not certain. Germline V gene sequence: CDR1 DFQATT, CDR2 SNEGSKA (reference sequence). The ends were cut back, 1 base at V and 5 bases at J, with 12 bases in the middle. This CDR3 is 13 amino acids long. The CDR3 protein is CSARAGDWNEQYF. CDR3 nucleotide sequence: TGCAGTGCTAGAGCAGGTGATTGGAACGAGCAGTACTTC.

This clonotype has only one observation. The V gene is TRBV14, the J gene TRBJ2-1, with D perhaps being TRBD1 or TRBD2 (5 bases each). Germline V gene lookup returns CDR1 SGHDN and CDR2 FVKESK. Trimming shortened V by 4 bases and J by 5 bases, and 15 bases separated the two germline ends. CDR3 length equals 15 residues. The CDR3 reads CASSPGSRGHNEQFF. CDR3 bases: TGTGCCAGCAGCCCAGGATCTCGGGGCCACAATGAGCAGTTCTTC.